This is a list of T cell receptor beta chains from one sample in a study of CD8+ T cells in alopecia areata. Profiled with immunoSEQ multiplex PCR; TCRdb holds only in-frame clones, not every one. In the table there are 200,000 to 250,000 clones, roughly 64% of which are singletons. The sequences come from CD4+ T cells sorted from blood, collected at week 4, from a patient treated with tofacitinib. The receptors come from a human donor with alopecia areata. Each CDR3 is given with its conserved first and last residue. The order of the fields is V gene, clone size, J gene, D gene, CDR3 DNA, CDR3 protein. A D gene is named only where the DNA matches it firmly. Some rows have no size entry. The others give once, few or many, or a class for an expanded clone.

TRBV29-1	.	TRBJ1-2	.	TGCAGCGTTGACAGGGGCTTGGGCTATGGCTACACCTTC	CSVDRGLGYGYTF
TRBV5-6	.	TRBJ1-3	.	TGTGCCAGCAGCAATGGGAAGACACCGGGAAACACCATATATTTT	CASSNGKTPGNTIYF
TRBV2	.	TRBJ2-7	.	TGTGCCAGCAGTGAACAAGGGGTCGAGCAGTACTTC	CASSEQGVEQYF
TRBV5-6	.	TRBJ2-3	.	TGTGCCAGCAGGGGGACGGGGGCTAGCCCAGATACGCAGTATTTT	CASRGTGASPDTQYF
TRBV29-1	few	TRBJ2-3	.	TGCAGCGTTAGGGACGGGACAGATACGCAGTATTTT	CSVRDGTDTQYF
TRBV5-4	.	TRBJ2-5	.	TGTGCCAGCAGCTCTGGGTCCTCGACGTCGGAGACCCAGTACTTC	CASSSGSSTSETQYF
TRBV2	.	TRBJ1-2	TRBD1	TGTGCCAGCAGTGGGGGGACAGGGCTGGGTGGCTACACCTTC	CASSGGTGLGGYTF
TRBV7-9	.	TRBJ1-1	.	TGTGCCAGCAGCCCCCAGGACAGTGAAGCTTTCTTT	CASSPQDSEAFF
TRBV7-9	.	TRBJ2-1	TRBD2	TGTGCCAGCAGCTCTAGCGGTTTTTACAATGAGCAGTTCTTC	CASSSSGFYNEQFF
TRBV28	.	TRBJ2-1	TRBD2	TGTGCCAGCAGCCTATCAACGGGGGGGCTCAATGAGCAGTTCTTC	CASSLSTGGLNEQFF
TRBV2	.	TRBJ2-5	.	TGTGCCAGCAGTGGGGATCAAGAGACCCAGTACTTC	CASSGDQETQYF
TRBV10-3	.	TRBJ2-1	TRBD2	TGTGCCATCAGTGAGGCTCTAGCGGGGGGGACCCCAGAGCAGTTCTTC	CAISEALAGGTPEQFF
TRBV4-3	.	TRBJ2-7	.	TGCGCCAGCAGCCATAGGACGGCCATAGATTTC	CASSHRTAIDF
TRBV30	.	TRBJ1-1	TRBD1	TGTGCCTGGAGTCGGACAGGTGGGGCTTTCTTT	CAWSRTGGAFF
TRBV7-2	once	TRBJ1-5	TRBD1	TGTGCCAGCAGCTTAACGGGACAGGGAGGGCAGCCCCAGCATTTT	CASSLTGQGGQPQHF
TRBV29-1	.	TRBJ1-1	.	TGCAGCGTTCTCCCAGGCCACACTGAAGCTTTCTTT	CSVLPGHTEAFF
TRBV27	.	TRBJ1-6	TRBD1	TGTGCCAGCAGATCCGCCGGGACAGCGAATTCACCCCTCCACTTT	CASRSAGTANSPLHF
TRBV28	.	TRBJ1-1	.	TGTGCCAGCACGGTCGACTCCGGGAAAATGAACACTGAAGCTTTCTTT	CASTVDSGKMNTEAFF
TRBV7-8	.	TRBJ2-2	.	TGTGCCAGCAGCTCTTATCAGGAGCTGTTTTTT	CASSSYQELFF
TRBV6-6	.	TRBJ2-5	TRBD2	TGTGCCAGCACCACGGGGGGGGACTGGGTGTACTTC	CASTTGGDWVYF
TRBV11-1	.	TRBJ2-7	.	TGTGCCAGCAGCTTAGGCAGGGTGAGCTACGAGCAGTACTTC	CASSLGRVSYEQYF
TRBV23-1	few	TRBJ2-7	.	TGCGCCAGCAGTCAATCGCGACAGCCCTACGAGCAGTACTTC	CASSQSRQPYEQYF
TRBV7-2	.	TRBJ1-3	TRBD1	TGTGCCAGCAGCCCCCGGACAGGGGGGAGCTCTGGAAACACCATATATTTT	CASSPRTGGSSGNTIYF
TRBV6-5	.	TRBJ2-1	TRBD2	TGTGCCAGCACTCAGACTAGCGGGGCATACAATGAGCAGTTCTTC	CASTQTSGAYNEQFF
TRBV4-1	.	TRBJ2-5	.	TGCGCCAGCAGCCAATTTCAGGGTCCGTACTTC	CASSQFQGPYF
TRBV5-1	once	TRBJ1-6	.	TGCGCCAGCAGCCCTGATGGGGGGCCCCCTGGAAATTCACCCCTCCACTTT	CASSPDGGPPGNSPLHF
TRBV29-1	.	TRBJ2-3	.	TGCAGCGTTGAGGTCAGCAGGTCCCCAGATACGCAGTATTTT	CSVEVSRSPDTQYF
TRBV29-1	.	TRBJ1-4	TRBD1	TGCAGCGCCCTGGGGGACAGGGAGTCTGAAAAACTGTTTTTT	CSALGDRESEKLFF
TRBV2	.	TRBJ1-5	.	TGTGCCAGCAGTGAAGGGCAGGGGAGTGAGCCCCAGCATTTT	CASSEGQGSEPQHF
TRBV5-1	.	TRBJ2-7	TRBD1	TGCGCCAGCAGCCCGGGACAGGGGCGATCCTACGAGCAGTACTTC	CASSPGQGRSYEQYF
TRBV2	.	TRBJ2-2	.	TGTGCCAGCAGTGATCAGGGATCGAACACCGGGGAGCTGTTTTTT	CASSDQGSNTGELFF
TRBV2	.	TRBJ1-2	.	TGTGCCAGCAGTGAAGCTGGCAATTCCTATGGCTACACCTTC	CASSEAGNSYGYTF
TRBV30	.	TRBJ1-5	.	TGTGCCTGGAGTGTACTTGAGGGGGATCAGCCCCAGCATTTT	CAWSVLEGDQPQHF
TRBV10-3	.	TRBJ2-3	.	TGTGCCATCAGTGAGGGTCTTGCGGCGGAGTATTTT	CAISEGLAAEYF
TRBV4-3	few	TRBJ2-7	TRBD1	TGCGCCAGCAGCGTGGACCAGGGGGCCTACGAGCAGTACTTC	CASSVDQGAYEQYF
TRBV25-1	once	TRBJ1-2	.	TGTGCCAGCACTCCTCACGGGAAGGGTGGCTACACCTTC	CASTPHGKGGYTF
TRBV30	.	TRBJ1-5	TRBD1	TGTGCCTGGGGCAGGGGGCTGAACTCTAATCAGCCCCAGCATTTT	CAWGRGLNSNQPQHF
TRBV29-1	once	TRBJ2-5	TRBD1	TGCAGCGTTGTGGGGACAGTAGAGACCCAGTACTTC	CSVVGTVETQYF
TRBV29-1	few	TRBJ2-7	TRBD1	TGCAGCGTTGAAGGTTCCGGGACAGGGGGCTACGAGCAGTACTTC	CSVEGSGTGGYEQYF
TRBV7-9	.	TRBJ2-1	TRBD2	TGTGCCAGCAGTTACCGACTAGCGGGGGACTCCCGTGAGCAGTTCTTC	CASSYRLAGDSREQFF
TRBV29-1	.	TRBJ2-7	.	TGCAGCGCCCTGTATTCCTACGAGCAGTACTTC	CSALYSYEQYF
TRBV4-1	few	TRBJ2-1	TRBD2	TGCGCCAGCAGCTCCAAGAATCAGCTAGCGGGGGGGTACAATGAGCAGTTCTTC	CASSSKNQLAGGYNEQFF
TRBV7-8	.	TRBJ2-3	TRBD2	TGTGCCAGCAGCCCTCGGACTAGCGGGGCACGGAATACGCAGTATTTT	CASSPRTSGARNTQYF
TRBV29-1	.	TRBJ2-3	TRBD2	TGCAGCCTGAGAGGTAGCGGGGCAGATACGCAGTATTTT	CSLRGSGADTQYF
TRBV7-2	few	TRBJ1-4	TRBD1	TGTGCCAGCAGCTTAGGGGACAGGGATCATGAAAAACTGTTTTTT	CASSLGDRDHEKLFF
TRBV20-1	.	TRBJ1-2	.	TGCAGTGCTAGCCCCGGGAATGGCTACACCTTC	CSASPGNGYTF
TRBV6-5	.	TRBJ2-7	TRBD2	TGTGCCAGCAGTTACTCGGGGGGGGATGCCTACGAGCAGTACTTC	CASSYSGGDAYEQYF
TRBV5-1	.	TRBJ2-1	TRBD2	TGCGCCAGCAGCGCCTGGGAGAGCGGGAACTACAATGAGCAGTTCTTC	CASSAWESGNYNEQFF
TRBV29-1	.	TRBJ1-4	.	TGCAGCGTCCGGGACTCCCCGAATGAAAAACTGTTTTTT	CSVRDSPNEKLFF
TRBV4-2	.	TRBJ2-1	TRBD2	TGTGCCAGCAGCCAGCCCGGACTAGCGGGGAACAATGAGCAGTTCTTC	CASSQPGLAGNNEQFF
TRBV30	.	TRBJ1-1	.	TGTGCCTGGAGTGGCCAGGGCGGGACTGAAGCTTTCTTT	CAWSGQGGTEAFF
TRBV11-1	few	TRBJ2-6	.	TGTGCCAGCAGCTTAAGTAGCAGGGGCCAGGACGTCCTGACTTTC	CASSLSSRGQDVLTF
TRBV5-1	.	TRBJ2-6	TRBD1	TGCGCCAGCAGCCCTCGGGACAGGCCTTTCTCTGGGGCCAACGTCCTGACTTTC	CASSPRDRPFSGANVLTF
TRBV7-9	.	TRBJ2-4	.	TGTGCCAGCAGCTCGACCCGGTTGATTCAGTACTTC	CASSSTRLIQYF
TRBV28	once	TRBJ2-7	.	TGTGCCAGCAGTTTGGTGCAGGGTGGGGGCGAGCAGTACTTC	CASSLVQGGGEQYF
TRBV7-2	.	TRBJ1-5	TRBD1	TGTGCCAGCAGCTCCGGACAGGGTATTTATCAGCCCCAGCATTTT	CASSSGQGIYQPQHF